A single T cell receptor beta chain is shown here with its context. What it binds is not known. Each CDR3 protein is one row after TCRdb ran MiXCR on the reads. In the table there are 750,000 to 900,000 distinct CDR3 sequences, almost 30% of which are singletons. The CDR3 has 18 amino acids. Germline-derived CDR1 and CDR2 are MGHRA and YSYEKL. J gave up 4 bases and V 0 bases, and 11 bases lay outside the gene matches. This sample was included in a study of T cell repertoires in cytomegalovirus infection. At the level of the study: Newly reported HLA-C-restricted and thoroughly characterized HLA-B-restricted CMV epitopes were employed.

Notes on the study in general: There were HLA-C-restricted CMV-specific TCR beta clonotypes dominating the ex vivo response.

The clonotype originates from a human donor in good health (CMV status not recorded). Some clones in this sample may be carry-over from other donors' samples. This chain joins TRBV4-1 and TRBJ2-1; 8 nucleotides line up with TRBD2. This specimen consisted of cultured CD8+ T cells from PBMCs, obtained from culture after CMV antigen stimulation. This CDR3 reads CASSQDGTGGGIYNEQFF. The CDR3 region has the DNA TGCGCCAGCAGCCAAGATGGAACAGGCGGGGGGATTTACAATGAGCAGTTCTTC.